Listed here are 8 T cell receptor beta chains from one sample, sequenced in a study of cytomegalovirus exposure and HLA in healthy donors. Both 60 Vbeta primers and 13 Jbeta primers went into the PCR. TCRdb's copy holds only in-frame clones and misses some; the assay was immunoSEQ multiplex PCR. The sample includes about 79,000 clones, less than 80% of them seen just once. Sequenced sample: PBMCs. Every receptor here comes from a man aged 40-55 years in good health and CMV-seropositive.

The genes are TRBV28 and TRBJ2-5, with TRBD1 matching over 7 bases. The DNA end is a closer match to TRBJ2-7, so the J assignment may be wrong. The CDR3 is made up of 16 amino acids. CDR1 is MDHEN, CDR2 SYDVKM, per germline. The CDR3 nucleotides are TGTGCCAGCAGTTCCCGTTCGGACAGGAGCCCCTACGAGCAGTACTTC. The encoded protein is CASSSRSDRSPYEQYF.

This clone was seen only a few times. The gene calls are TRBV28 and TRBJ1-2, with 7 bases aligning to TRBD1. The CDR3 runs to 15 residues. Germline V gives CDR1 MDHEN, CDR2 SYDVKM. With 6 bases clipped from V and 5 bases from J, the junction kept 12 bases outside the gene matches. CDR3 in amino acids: CASSLGNRGLYGYTF. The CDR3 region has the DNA TGTGCCAGCAGCTTGGGTAACAGGGGTTTGTATGGCTACACCTTC.

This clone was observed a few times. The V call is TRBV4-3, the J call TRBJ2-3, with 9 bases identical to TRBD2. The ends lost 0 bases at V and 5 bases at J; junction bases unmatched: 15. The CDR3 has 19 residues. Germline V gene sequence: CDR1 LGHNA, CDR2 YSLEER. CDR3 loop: CASSQDLGEASGVVDTQYF. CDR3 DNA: TGCGCCAGCAGCCAAGACCTCGGTGAGGCTAGCGGGGTGGTAGATACGCAGTATTTT.

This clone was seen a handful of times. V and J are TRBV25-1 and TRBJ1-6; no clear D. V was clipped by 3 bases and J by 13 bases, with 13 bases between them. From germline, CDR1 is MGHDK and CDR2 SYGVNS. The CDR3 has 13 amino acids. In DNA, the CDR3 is TGTGCCAGCAGTGACCACAGCCCGGGGCCCCTCCACTTT. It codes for CASSDHSPGPLHF.

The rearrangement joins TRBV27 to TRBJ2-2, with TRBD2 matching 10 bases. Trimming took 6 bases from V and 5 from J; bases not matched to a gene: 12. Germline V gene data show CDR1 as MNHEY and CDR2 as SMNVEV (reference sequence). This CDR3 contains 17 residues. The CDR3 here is CASSHLASGSGTGELFF. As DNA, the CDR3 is TGTGCCAGCAGCCACCTTGCTAGCGGGAGCGGTACCGGGGAGCTGTTTTTT.

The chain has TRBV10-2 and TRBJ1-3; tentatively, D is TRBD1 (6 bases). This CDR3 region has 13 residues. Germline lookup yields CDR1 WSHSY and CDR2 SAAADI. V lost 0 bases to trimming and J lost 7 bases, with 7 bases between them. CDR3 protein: CASSESRGNTIYF. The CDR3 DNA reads TGCGCCAGCAGTGAGTCGAGGGGGAACACCATATATTTT.

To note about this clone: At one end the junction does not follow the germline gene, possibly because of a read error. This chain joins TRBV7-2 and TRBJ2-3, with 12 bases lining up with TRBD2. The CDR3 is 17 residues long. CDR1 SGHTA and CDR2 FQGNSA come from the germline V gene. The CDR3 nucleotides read TGTGCCAGCAGCCCCAGACTAGCGGGAGTCAGCATAGATACGCAGTATTTT. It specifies CASSPRLAGVSIDTQYF. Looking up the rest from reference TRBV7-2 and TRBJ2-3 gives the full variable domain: GAGVSQSPSNKVTEKGKDVELRCDPISGHTALYWYRQSLGQGLEFLIYFQGNSAPDKSGLPSDRFSAERTGGSVSTLTIQRTQQEDSAVYLCASSPRLAGVSIDTQYFGPGTRLTVL.

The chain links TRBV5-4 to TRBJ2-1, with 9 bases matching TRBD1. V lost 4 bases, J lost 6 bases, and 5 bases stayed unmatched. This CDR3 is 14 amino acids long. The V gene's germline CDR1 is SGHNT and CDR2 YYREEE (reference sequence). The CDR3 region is CASSVRDRANEQFF. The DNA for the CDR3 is TGTGCCAGCAGCGTCCGGGACAGGGCCAATGAGCAGTTCTTC.